Sequencing of this TCR beta chain was carried out in a study of cytomegalovirus exposure and HLA in healthy donors. In germline, CDR1 is SGDLS, CDR2 YYNGEE. The CDR3 is 15 residues long. Trimming removed 3 bases from V and 7 bases from J; junction bases left unmatched: 6. Separate from the roughly 610-subject first cohort, the approximately 120-subject validation cohort was the one that the donors belonged to. Sequencing was performed with immunoSEQ multiplex PCR; in TCRdb, only in-frame clones are kept and a portion is missing. Among more than 300,000 clones, about nine tenths were seen once, and the ten largest hold approximately 0.8%.

The chain uses TRBV9 and TRBJ2-2, with 10 bases lining up with TRBD2. The sequence was collected from a woman aged 18-30 years in good health and CMV-seronegative. Sequencing used PBMCs. For the CDR3, the DNA is TGTGCCAGCAGCGCAATAGCGGGAGGAAGCGGGGAGCTGTTTTTT. This translates into CASSAIAGGSGELFF.